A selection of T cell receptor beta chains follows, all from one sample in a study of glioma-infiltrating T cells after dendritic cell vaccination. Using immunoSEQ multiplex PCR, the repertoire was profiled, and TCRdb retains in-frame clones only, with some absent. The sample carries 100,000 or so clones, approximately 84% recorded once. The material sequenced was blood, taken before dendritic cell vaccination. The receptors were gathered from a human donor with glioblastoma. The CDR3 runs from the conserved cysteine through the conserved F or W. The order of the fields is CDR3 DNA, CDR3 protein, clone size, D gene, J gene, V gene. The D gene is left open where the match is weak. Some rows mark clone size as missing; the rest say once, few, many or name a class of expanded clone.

TGTGCCAGCAGCTTAGAGTGGCAGGGGATAAGATCACCCCTCCACTTT CASSLEWQGIRSPLHF NA NA TRBJ1-6 TRBV7-9
TGTGCCAGCAGTACACTCAGGGGGCTCCAAGAGACCCAGTACTTC CASSTLRGLQETQYF NA TRBD1 TRBJ2-5 TRBV27
TGTGCCAGCAGTTTATCGGGGACAGGTGGTCATGGCTACACCTTC CASSLSGTGGHGYTF NA TRBD1 TRBJ1-2 TRBV27
TGTGCCAGCAGCCTAGGGGCTAGCAATCAGCCCCAGCATTTT CASSLGASNQPQHF NA NA TRBJ1-5 TRBV7-9
TGTGCCAGCAGTGAAGGCGCGGGGGGGCCCCACGAGCAGTACTTC CASSEGAGGPHEQYF NA TRBD2 TRBJ2-7 TRBV2
TGTGCCAGCAGACTCTGCACTATACAGGAGCACTACGAGCAGTACTTC CASRLCTIQEHYEQYF few NA TRBJ2-7 TRBV6-4
TGTGCCAGCACCACTCGGGTGAGGGGGGGGACTGAAGCTTTCTTT CASTTRVRGGTEAFF NA NA TRBJ1-1 TRBV13
TGCGCCAGCAGCTTGACAGGGGATGCCGGGGAGCTGTTTTTT CASSLTGDAGELFF NA TRBD1 TRBJ2-2 TRBV5-1
TGTGCCAGCAGCTTAGGGACAGAAGCCTACGAGCAGTACTTC CASSLGTEAYEQYF NA NA TRBJ2-7 TRBV7-6
TGTGCCAGCAGCTTCAACAGGGCAGTTAACACAGATACGCAGTATTTT CASSFNRAVNTDTQYF NA NA TRBJ2-3 TRBV7-2
TGTGCCAGCAGCTTAGGGCCTTTCAGGGCCCCTGGGGCCAACGTCCTGACTTTC CASSLGPFRAPGANVLTF NA NA TRBJ2-6 TRBV11-2
TGTGCCAGCAGTTACGGGGACAGGGGGCCCGAGCAGTACTTC CASSYGDRGPEQYF few TRBD1 TRBJ2-7 TRBV6-5
TGTGCCAGCAGCCCCAGGGACAGGGGCTACGAGCAGTACTTC CASSPRDRGYEQYF once TRBD1 TRBJ2-7 TRBV7-8
TGTGCCAGCAGTGATATCAGACAGGTCTACGAGCAGTACTTC CASSDIRQVYEQYF NA NA TRBJ2-7 TRBV27
TGTGCCACCAGCAGCTCTTCACCGCGGGGGACCCCCCAAGAGACCCAGTACTTC CATSSSSPRGTPQETQYF NA TRBD2 TRBJ2-5 TRBV15
TGTGCCAGCAGCTTGGGTGCGGGGGATATCACCGGGGAGCTGTTTTTT CASSLGAGDITGELFF NA TRBD2 TRBJ2-2 TRBV5-4
TGTGCCAGCAGTGACCCCGGGACATTTCCGTGCACCTTC CASSDPGTFPCTF NA NA TRBJ1-2 TRBV2
TGTGCCAGCAGCACAGGGACCGCCTCCTACGAGCAGTACTTC CASSTGTASYEQYF NA NA TRBJ2-7 TRBV7-6
TGTGCCAGTAGTATCAGTATCAATCAGCCCCAGCATTTT CASSISINQPQHF few NA TRBJ1-5 TRBV19
TGCGCCAGCAGCCCCGGACAGGGGGCGACGATAAATGAAAAACTGTTTTTT CASSPGQGATINEKLFF NA TRBD1 TRBJ1-4 TRBV4-1
TGTGCCAGCAGCTCCAGGACAGGGGGTCACTATGGCTACACCTTC CASSSRTGGHYGYTF NA TRBD1 TRBJ1-2 TRBV5-4
TGTGCCAGCAGCTTGGGAGATATCATCCAAGAGACCCAGTACTTC CASSLGDIIQETQYF once NA TRBJ2-5 TRBV28
TGTGCCAGCAGCTTAGGTACAGGGGCGGCCTACAATGAGCAGTTCTTC CASSLGTGAAYNEQFF NA TRBD1 TRBJ2-1 TRBV7-9
TGTGCCAGCAGCAGGGACATCGGTTATGGCTACACCTTC CASSRDIGYGYTF NA NA TRBJ1-2 TRBV7-9
TGTGCCAGCAGCTTAGTGAGGAGTAGCTCCTACAATGAGCAGTTCTTC CASSLVRSSSYNEQFF NA NA TRBJ2-1 TRBV7-3
TGTGCCAGCAGTGATCGGGGGTATGGCTACACCTTC CASSDRGYGYTF once NA TRBJ1-2 TRBV2